This T cell receptor (beta chain) was sequenced during a study of response to subunit inactivated influenza vaccine. One entry per CDR3 protein, called by TCRdb with MiXCR from the RT-PCR reads. The table records roughly 790,000 distinct CDR3 sequences, 21% of them present only once. This clonotype showed up just a few times. Its target is unknown. Notes on the study in general: T cells newly recruited by each seasonal influenza vaccination are few, the authors suggested.

V was cut by 0 bases and J by 4 bases, with 13 bases left in between. Germline V gene sequence: CDR1 MNHEY, CDR2 SVGAGI. This CDR3 comprises 16 residues. Sequenced material: PBMCs from blood, taken 5 to 6 days after vaccination. The J gene is TRBJ2-1, the V gene TRBV6-5; no reliable D call. This sequence was found in a man aged 45 to 65 who received an inactivated influenza vaccine. The CDR3 nucleotides read TGTGCCAGCAGTTACTCTCGTTCGGCAAGATACAATGAGCAGTTCTTC. Protein product: CASSYSRSARYNEQFF.